The next 19 T cell receptor beta chains were all read from a single sample in a study of blood T cell repertoires in COVID-19. Some clones are missing from TCRdb's copy, which holds only in-frame ones; the method was immunoSEQ multiplex PCR. This table holds 99,000 or so clones, around 84% found once. Material: peripheral blood. Source of these receptors: a man aged 60 to 75 with acute or convalescent COVID-19.

The rearrangement joins TRBV6-5 to TRBJ1-2; D is perhaps TRBD1 (6 bases). Germline V gives CDR1 MNHEY, CDR2 SVGAGI. Trimming took 7 bases from V and 0 from J, leaving 12 bases between them. This CDR3 is built from 14 residues. DNA of the CDR3: TGTGCCAGCACCCCGGACAGATCTAACTATGGCTACACCTTC. Translated: CASTPDRSNYGYTF.

Regarding this clone: At the DNA level, this CDR3 is encoded by other sequences in the same sample as well. The rearrangement uses TRBV5-1 and TRBJ2-5; 9 bases are a match to TRBD1. The germline V gene has CDR1 SGHRS and CDR2 YFSETQ. The CDR3 loop spans 15 amino acids. Trimming cost V 2 bases and J 5 bases; bases outside gene matches: 7. The CDR3 reads CASSFLQGAGETQYF. The CDR3 DNA sequence: TGCGCCAGCAGCTTTTTACAGGGGGCGGGGGAGACCCAGTACTTC.

V usage is TRBV5-4 and J usage is TRBJ2-5; D possibly corresponds to TRBD2 (6 bases). Trimming took 0 bases from V and 5 from J, leaving 11 bases between them. The CDR3 has 14 residues. Germline V CDR1 and CDR2: SGHNT, YYREEE (reference sequence). This CDR3 is CASSLAGARETQYF. The CDR3 coding sequence is TGTGCCAGCAGCTTGGCGGGAGCCCGGGAGACCCAGTACTTC.

J is TRBJ1-5 and V is TRBV29-1; no definite D call. The germline V and J ends were trimmed by 5 bases and 5 bases, with 7 bases remaining between them. CDR1 and CDR2 from the germline V gene are SQVTM and ANQGSEA. CDR3 size: 11 residues. CDR3 DNA: TGCAGCGTTCCTGTTGATCAGCCCCAGCATTTT. This codes for CSVPVDQPQHF.

The chain employs TRBV14 and TRBJ1-2, with a tentative D call TRBD1 (6 bases). This CDR3 contains 16 residues. The germline V gene encodes CDR1 SGHDN and CDR2 FVKESK. With 2 bases removed from V and 6 bases from J, the gap between germline ends came to 19 bases. DNA for the CDR3: TGTGCCAGCAGCCAACCCCTAATACAGGGTACGGATGGCTACACCTTC. Its protein is CASSQPLIQGTDGYTF.

This chain uses TRBV5-1 with TRBJ2-5; perhaps TRBD1 as D (5 bases). Germline V lookup: CDR1 SGHRS, CDR2 YFSETQ. Trimming took 4 bases from V and 4 from J, leaving 14 bases between them. The CDR3 totals 14 residues. The CDR3 protein is CASSPLKGSETQYF. In DNA, the CDR3 is TGCGCCAGCAGCCCCCTAAAGGGGTCAGAGACCCAGTACTTC. The entire variable domain, with the rest obtained from reference TRBV5-1 and TRBJ2-5, is as follows: KAGVTQTPRYLIKTRGQQVTLSCSPISGHRSVSWYQQTPGQGLQFLFEYFSETQRNKGNFPGRFSGRQFSNSRSEMNVSTLELGDSALYLCASSPLKGSETQYFGPGTRLLVL.

This chain uses TRBV19 with TRBJ2-1; TRBD1 agrees at 11 bases. This CDR3 has 15 amino acids. The V gene end was trimmed by 5 bases and the J gene end by 5 bases; junction bases not matched to a gene: 5. Germline-derived CDR1 and CDR2 are LNHDA and SQIVND (reference sequence). The CDR3 nucleotides read TGTGCCAGTAGTCCTAGGGGACAGGGGGACAATGAGCAGTTCTTC. Translation gives CASSPRGQGDNEQFF.

The chain couples TRBV24-1 to TRBJ2-7; 9 bases map to TRBD1. V was clipped by 12 bases and J by 5 bases; unmatched bases: 7. The CDR3 is 12 amino acids. Germline CDR1 and CDR2: KGHDR and SFDVKD. In DNA, the CDR3 is TGTGCCGTATCGGGACAGGGCGACGAGCAGTACTTC. Translated: CAVSGQGDEQYF.

The V and J genes are TRBV7-8 and TRBJ1-6; maybe TRBD1 (5 bases). Trimming removed 6 bases from V and 7 bases from J, with 19 bases in between. Germline CDR1 reads SGHVS; CDR2 reads FQNEAQ. The CDR3 totals 16 residues. CDR3 in DNA: TGTGCCAGCAGTCTAGGGGCAGGGTCATCCAATTCACCCCTCCACTTT. Residues: CASSLGAGSSNSPLHF. Combining the CDR3 with reference TRBV7-8 and TRBJ1-6 gives the whole variable domain GAGVSQSPRYKVAKRGQDVALRCDPISGHVSLFWYQQALGQGPEFLTYFQNEAQLDKSGLPSDRFFAERPEGSVSTLKIQRTQQEDSAVYLCASSLGAGSSNSPLHFGNGTRLTVT.

The gene calls are TRBV11-3 and TRBJ1-5; 12 nucleotides line up with TRBD1. Per germline, CDR1 SGHNT and CDR2 YENEEA. The CDR3 covers 15 residues. V was pared by 6 bases and J by 5 bases, with 5 bases of the junction left unmatched. CDR3 bases: TGTGCCAGCAGTGAAGGGACAGGGGGCGATCAGCCCCAGCATTTT. Translated: CASSEGTGGDQPQHF.

This rearrangement joins TRBV2 to TRBJ2-7; 9 bases map to TRBD2. The CDR3 has 20 amino acids. Germline lookup yields CDR1 SNHLY and CDR2 FYNNEI. V lost 1 base, J lost 1 base, and 17 bases stayed unmatched. CDR3 nucleotide sequence: TGTGCCAGCAGTGAAGTTGAGCTTTTGCGGGAGGGCCGATGGTCCTACGAGCAGTACTTC. Translation gives CASSEVELLREGRWSYEQYF.

The chain carries TRBV18 and TRBJ1-2; 9 bases fit TRBD1. The CDR3 loop spans 18 amino acids. Germline-derived CDR1 and CDR2 are KGHSH and LQKENI. The ends lost 0 bases at V and 7 bases at J; junction bases unmatched: 15. The CDR3 protein is CASSPPFPGTGRRTGYTF. As DNA, the CDR3 is TGTGCCAGCTCACCACCATTTCCCGGGACAGGGCGGCGGACTGGCTACACCTTC.

The chain has TRBV5-1 and TRBJ1-6; 9 bases are a match to TRBD1. The J segment lost 8 bases and the V segment lost 0 bases, leaving 3 bases of the junction unmatched. The CDR3 length is 15 residues. Germline V gene lookup returns CDR1 SGHRS and CDR2 YFSETQ. As DNA, the CDR3 is TGCGCCAGCAGCTTGGGCGACAGGGGGGATTCACCCCTCCACTTT. Protein sequence: CASSLGDRGDSPLHF.

About this clone: Other DNA sequences within the sample encode an identical CDR3. The CDR3 DNA follows: TGTGCCAGCAGTTTCAGGGACTATGGCTACACCTTC. This translates into CASSFRDYGYTF. This chain links TRBV28 with TRBJ1-2; D is perhaps TRBD1 (5 bases). The CDR3 covers 12 residues. Trimming left V 3 bases short and J 3 bases short, with 5 bases between. Germline V gene data show CDR1 as MDHEN and CDR2 as SYDVKM.

CDR3 loop: CARSLAQGVNNQPQHF. The DNA of the CDR3 is TGTGCCAGAAGCTTGGCACAGGGCGTCAACAATCAGCCCCAGCATTTT. This sequence joins TRBV5-3 and TRBJ1-5, with a possible D match to TRBD1 (6 bases). TRBV5-3 qualifies as an ORF whose function is uncertain. The CDR3 totals 16 residues. The ends were cut back, 0 bases at V and 3 bases at J, with 13 bases in the middle.

To note about this clone: One junction end does not reproduce the germline sequence, and a read error may be involved. The chain uses TRBV11-2 and TRBJ1-2; D not certain. Germline V gene lookup returns CDR1 SGHAT and CDR2 FQNNGV. The CDR3 sequence is 12 residues long. CDR3 amino acids: CASSLGLNGYTF. The CDR3 DNA is TGTGCCAGCAGTTTAGGGCTTAATGGCTACACCTTC.

V gene TRBV24-1 combines with J gene TRBJ2-3; tentative D call: TRBD2 (7 bases). The CDR3 is 16 amino acids. Germline V gene lookup returns CDR1 KGHDR and CDR2 SFDVKD. Trimming removed 5 bases from V and 5 bases from J, with 19 bases in between. CDR3: CATSVPATGRGDTQYF. CDR3 in DNA: TGTGCCACCAGTGTACCTGCTACAGGGAGGGGAGATACGCAGTATTTT.

CDR3 nucleotides: TGTGCCAGCAGCTCCACAGGGGGCTATGGCTACACCTTC. This encodes CASSSTGGYGYTF. The V and J genes are TRBV5-4 and TRBJ1-2; 8 bases line up with TRBD1. V lost 3 bases, J lost 4 bases, and 2 bases stayed unmatched. The CDR3 is made up of 13 amino acids. CDR1 and CDR2 from the germline V gene are SGHNT and YYREEE (reference sequence).

This chain connects TRBV4-3 to TRBJ2-1, with TRBD1 matching over 7 bases. CDR1 and CDR2 from the germline V gene are LGHNA and YSLEER. The V segment lost 0 bases and the J segment 7 bases; nucleotides outside the gene matches: 9. The length of the CDR3 is 16 residues. The CDR3 is CASSQDHRTGWNEQFF. DNA for the CDR3: TGCGCCAGCAGCCAAGATCACCGGACAGGTTGGAATGAGCAGTTCTTC.